This record concerns one T cell receptor beta chain sequence. The antigen it binds to is not known. To determine HCMV serostatus, a commercial ELISA kit was used to detect HCMV-specific IgG in serum. Ficoll density gradient centrifugation was used to isolate peripheral blood mononuclear cells from blood. The germline V gene sets CDR1 to MGHRA and CDR2 to YSYEKL. The CDR3 sequence holds 14 residues, the cysteine and phenylalanine included. A DNA sequence was not provided. The reads were generated on an Illumina HiSeq 2000. TCR beta cDNA libraries were prepared using 5'RACE template switching, which introduced a universal primer site and unique molecular identifiers. Priming for cDNA synthesis came from the TCR beta constant segment, and two successive PCR amplification steps followed. Per the original workflow: MIGEC was used to demultiplex reads and group reads by UMI, and MiTCR was used to assemble and quantify clonotypes. To exclude erroneous sequences, only TCR cDNA sequences supported by at least two reads were retained. The tcR package was used for downstream repertoire analysis, and clonotypes were matched across fractions by CDR3 nucleotide sequence plus V segment. VDJmatch was used to annotate antigen specificity against VDJdb, with one amino acid substitution in CDR3 permitted. Each entry corresponds to one CDR3 protein sequence from reads that TCRdb reprocessed, and DNA is not given. These V and J calls derive from TCRdb rather than the authors' analysis. The record for this sample contains some 600,000 distinct CDR3 sequences. Approximately 3.5% of the sample comes from the top ten.

The sample originates from a study of T cells expressing NK-cell markers (dated by TCRdb to 2020 to 2021). For the study in its entirety: Three sorted T-cell subsets (CD3+CD56+NKG2C+, CD3+CD56+NKG2C- and CD3+CD56-NKG2C+) from several donors had their TCR beta-chain repertoires profiled. Seven of the eight sequenced donors were HCMV-seropositive and one was HCMV-seronegative. All eight donors whose samples were sequenced were randomly selected healthy volunteers, three of them men and five women. Libraries were sequenced as 2 x 150 bp reads on Illumina HiSeq 2000/2500, MiSeq or NextSeq.

What the study reported, not specific to this receptor: It remained unclear whether the expanded NKG2C-expressing T cell clones were specific for HCMV antigens. For more than 5 donors, the dominant CD3+CD56+NKG2C+ clonotypes were among the top 10 CD8+ clonotypes and accounted for about 1.0-7.5% of CD8+ T cells. Those dominant clonotypes were again the most abundant among CD3+CD56-NKG2C+ cells in a handful of donors, at about 25-60.1%.

The sequenced material came from blood T cells: a sorted CD56 or NKG2C T cell subset, CD4+ or CD8+ T cells, or bulk PBMC T cells (not recorded which). The TCR comes from a man between 18 and 35 years old in good health. Donor details come from another sample of the same person, matched by shared clones. The rearranged chain carries TRBV4-1 and TRBJ2-5; TCRdb selects TRBD1, and the lack of DNA leaves this call unchecked. The CDR3 sequence is CASSQNRVRETQYF.